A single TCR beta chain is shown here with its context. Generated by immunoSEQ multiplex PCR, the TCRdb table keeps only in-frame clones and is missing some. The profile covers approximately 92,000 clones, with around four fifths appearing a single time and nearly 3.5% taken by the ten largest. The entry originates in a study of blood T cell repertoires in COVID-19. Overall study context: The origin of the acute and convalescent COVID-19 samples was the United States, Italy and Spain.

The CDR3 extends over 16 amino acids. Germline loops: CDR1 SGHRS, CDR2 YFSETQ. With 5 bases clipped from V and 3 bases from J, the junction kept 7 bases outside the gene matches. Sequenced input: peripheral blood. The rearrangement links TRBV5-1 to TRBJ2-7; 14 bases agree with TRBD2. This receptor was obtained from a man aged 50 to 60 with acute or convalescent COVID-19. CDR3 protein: CASSSGLAGVFYEQYF. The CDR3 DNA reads TGCGCCAGCAGTTCGGGACTAGCGGGAGTCTTCTACGAGCAGTACTTC.